The clone carrying this T cell receptor beta chain has ten or more counts. Its antigen is currently unknown. CD8 memory merged CD45RO+ cells and CCR7-negative CD45RA+ TemRA cells into one population. The sample comes from a study of shared clonotypes between healthy human individuals. Study conclusions and caveats: Memory subsets had estimated richness that was generally smaller than that of naive subsets. The four-donor shared clonotypes exceeded non-shared clonotypes in generation probability, with non-shared ones scoring lower.

Genomic DNA per cell subset filled all wells of several immunoSEQ plates. Repertoires were generated with immunoSEQ multiplex PCR, while TCRdb's copy carries only in-frame clones and drops some. This table has about 120,000 clones, under 70% appearing once. The sequencing input was memory CD8+ T cells sorted from blood. Subset indicated: CD45RO+ cells pooled with CCR7-negative TemRA cells. The TCR comes from a woman in her 30s in good health.

As DNA, the CDR3 is TGTGCCAGCAGTGAGGCACAGGACAGCTCCTACGAGCAGTACTTC. Translated: CASSEAQDSSYEQYF. This sequence joins TRBV6-1 and TRBJ2-7, with D possibly being TRBD1 (6 bases). Trimming cost V 3 bases and J 0 bases, with 12 bases left between them. Germline CDR1 MNHNS, CDR2 SASEGT. The CDR3 contains 15 residues.